Reported below is one T cell receptor (beta chain). Original data processing: Estimated nucleated cell counts came from reference gene primer amplification. Profiling relied on immunoSEQ multiplex PCR, and the TCRdb table lists in-frame clones only, not all of them. V and J calls and clone size are those listed in that table; D and trimming were worked out from the DNA. The sample carries fewer than 400,000 clones, 85% recorded once. The study recruited people aged about 18 to 90 years across approximately 25 US areas. It was within 2 weeks before study entry that exposed participants met a COVID-19 case. The data derive from a study of blood T cell repertoires in COVID-19. Study information: Collection of acute and convalescent COVID-19 samples took place in the United States, Italy and Spain.

After removal of 5 bases from V and 5 bases from J, the junction contained 7 bases not matched to a gene. The CDR3 extends over 14 amino acids. Germline V CDR1 and CDR2: LGHDT, YNNKEL (reference sequence). This receptor was obtained from a young woman who had been exposed to COVID-19. The sequenced sample was PBMCs or T cells enriched from blood (not recorded which). The chain combines TRBV3-1 (or the pseudogene TRBV3-2) with TRBJ2-5; 8 bases map to TRBD2. CDR3 bases: TGTGCCAGCAGCGCCCGGGGGGGAGGGGAGACCCAGTACTTC. It yields the protein CASSARGGGETQYF.